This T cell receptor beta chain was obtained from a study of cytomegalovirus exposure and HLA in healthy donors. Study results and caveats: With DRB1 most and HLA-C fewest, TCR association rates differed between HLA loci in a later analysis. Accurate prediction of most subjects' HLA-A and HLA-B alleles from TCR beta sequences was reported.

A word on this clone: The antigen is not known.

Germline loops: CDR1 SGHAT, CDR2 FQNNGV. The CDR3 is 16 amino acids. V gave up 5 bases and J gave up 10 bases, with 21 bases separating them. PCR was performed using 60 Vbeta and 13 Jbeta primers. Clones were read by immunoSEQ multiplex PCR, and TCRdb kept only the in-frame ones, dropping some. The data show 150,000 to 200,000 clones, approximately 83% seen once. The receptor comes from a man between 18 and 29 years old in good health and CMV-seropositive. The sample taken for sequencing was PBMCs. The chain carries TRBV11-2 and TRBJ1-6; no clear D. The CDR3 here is CASSSWSKDEGSPLHF. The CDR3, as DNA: TGTGCCAGCAGCAGTTGGTCCAAGGACGAGGGCTCACCCCTCCACTTT.